This T cell receptor (beta chain) is from a study of blood T cell repertoires in COVID-19. V lost 5 bases and J 4 bases, leaving 20 bases between the germline ends. Looked up from germline, CDR1 is LNHNV and CDR2 is YYDKDF (reference sequence). The CDR3 contains 16 residues. Sequencing used immunoSEQ multiplex PCR; TCRdb keeps in-frame clones, though not all of them. The data contain about 250,000 clones, around nine tenths of them seen just once; the ten biggest clones take up around 1.6%. The sequenced material came from peripheral blood. This chain joins TRBV15 and TRBJ2-5; D may be TRBD2 (6 bases). This sequence was found in a woman aged 55-75 years who had recovered from COVID-19. This chain's CDR3 is CATSLGGGAWRETQYF. The CDR3 bases are TGTGCCACCAGCCTTGGTGGAGGGGCCTGGCGAGAGACCCAGTACTTC.